One and the same sample provided the 2 T cell receptor beta chains below, sequenced in a study of vaccination and CD4 T cells after COVID-19. These receptors are not linked to any known antigen. Oncomine TCR Beta short-read sequencing was applied to DNA from cultured CD4+ T cells. TCRdb re-called the PCR reads through MiXCR, storing one row per CDR3 protein. The table shows about 23,000 distinct CDR3 sequences, with 67% occurring only once. The treatment is: roughly 10-day PBMC culture with coronavirus spike peptide pools or control peptides (ViraFEST assay). Here the sequenced sample was CD4+ T cells from blood, cultured in vitro, taken after SARS-CoV-2 vaccination. Source of these receptors: a human donor who received a COVID-19 vaccine.

This chain links TRBV15 with TRBJ2-7, with 8 bases aligning to TRBD2. CDR1 and CDR2 (germline): LNHNV, YYDKDF (reference sequence). V shed 5 bases, J shed 2 bases, and the junction held 8 bases outside the gene matches. This CDR3 is 15 amino acids long. CDR3 bases: TGTGCCACCAGCGCCCTCATAGCGGGGACCTACGAGCAGTACTTC. Protein sequence: CATSALIAGTYEQYF.

The chain carries TRBV10-3 and TRBJ1-1, with unresolved D. Germline V lookup: CDR1 ENHRY, CDR2 SYGVKD. V lost 2 bases and J lost 4, with 14 bases in between. This CDR3 comprises 15 residues. CDR3 sequence: CAISEGQTLSTEAFF. CDR3 DNA sequence: TGTGCCATCAGTGAGGGGCAGACCTTGAGCACTGAAGCTTTCTTT.